Below are 8 T cell receptor beta chains sequenced from a single sample in a study of T cell repertoires in cytomegalovirus infection. For these TCRs, the target antigens are not known. Each CDR3 protein is one row after TCRdb ran MiXCR on the reads. The table lists roughly 990,000 distinct CDR3 sequences, roughly 30% of them singletons, with roughly 13% in the top ten. The sequencing used cultured CD8+ T cells from PBMCs, collected from culture after CMV antigen stimulation. Receptor source: a human donor in good health (CMV status not recorded). Some clones in this sample may be carry-over from other donors' samples.

This clonotype was seen only a few times. The chain recombines TRBV7-6 with TRBJ2-7; the D is unclear. This CDR3 comprises 17 residues. Trimming left V 2 bases short and J 3 bases short, with 20 bases between. Germline V gives CDR1 SGHVS, CDR2 FNYEAQ. DNA of the CDR3: TGTGCCAGCAGCTTACTCGAGCCCTCGGTATTGGGCTACGAGCAGTACTTC. The encoded protein is CASSLLEPSVLGYEQYF.

This clonotype was seen only a few times. This chain links TRBV28 with TRBJ2-2, with 11 bases fitting TRBD2. Trimming at V came to 5 bases and at J to 0 bases, leaving 8 bases not matched to a gene. This CDR3 comprises 18 residues. CDR1 and CDR2 from the germline V gene are MDHEN and SYDVKM. CDR3 DNA: TGTGCCAGCAGTACACGGACTAGCGGGCGGCCGAACACCGGGGAGCTGTTTTTT. It encodes CASSTRTSGRPNTGELFF.

The J gene is TRBJ2-1, the V gene TRBV7-9; the match to TRBD1 covers 12 bases. Trimming cost V 5 bases and J 3 bases; bases outside gene matches: 14. This CDR3 is built from 19 residues. Looked up from germline, CDR1 is SEHNR and CDR2 is FQNEAQ (reference sequence). The CDR3 here is CASSARSRDRGPFYNEQFF. CDR3 sequence (DNA): TGTGCCAGCAGCGCCCGCTCCCGGGACAGGGGGCCCTTCTACAATGAGCAGTTCTTC.

This clonotype has a handful of counts. This chain links TRBV7-9 with TRBJ2-3; D gene ambiguous. Germline CDR1 is SEHNR and CDR2 is FQNEAQ (reference sequence). The length of the CDR3 is 15 residues. The V gene lost 1 base and the J gene lost 2 bases, with 10 bases spanning the gap. CDR3 sequence: CASSLGLESTDTQYF. The CDR3 DNA sequence: TGTGCCAGCAGCTTAGGTCTAGAGTCCACAGATACGCAGTATTTT.

The genes are TRBV27 and TRBJ1-5; 9 positions agree with TRBD1. Losses at the gene ends were 5 bases for V and 8 bases for J; bases not matched to a gene: 7. The CDR3 is 14 amino acids. Germline V gene lookup returns CDR1 MNHEY and CDR2 SMNVEV (reference sequence). The CDR3 DNA follows: TGTGCCAGCAGTGTCTCCGGGACAGGGAAGCCCCAGCATTTT. It codes for CASSVSGTGKPQHF.

Concerning this clonotype itself: A much more abundant neighbour one base away suggests this may be a read error. The chain has TRBV7-2 and TRBJ1-6; D perhaps matches TRBD1 (6 bases). There are 15 residues in the CDR3. The V gene's germline CDR1 is SGHTA and CDR2 FQGNSA. Here the CDR3 DNA reads TGTGCCAGCAGCCCGGGGGGCAGCGATAATTCATCCCTCCACTTT. This sequence encodes CASSPGGSDNSSLHF.

The rearrangement uses TRBV7-9 and TRBJ2-1; 9 bases match TRBD1. The CDR3 is 17 residues long. V was pared by 0 bases and J by 5 bases, with 8 bases of the junction left unmatched. Germline CDR1 and CDR2: SEHNR and FQNEAQ (reference sequence). The CDR3 region has the DNA TGTGCCAGCAGCTTAGCGCTGAGACAGGGGGACCACAATGAGCAGTTCTTC. Translated: CASSLALRQGDHNEQFF.

The rearrangement joins TRBV27 to TRBJ1-3; 7 positions agree with TRBD1. Germline CDR1 is MNHEY and CDR2 is SMNVEV (reference sequence). The V gene end was trimmed by 6 bases and the J gene end by 0 bases; junction bases not matched to a gene: 11. This CDR3 comprises 17 residues. This CDR3 reads CASSKGQLPSSGNTIYF. DNA of the CDR3: TGTGCCAGCAGCAAGGGACAGCTACCCTCCTCTGGAAACACCATATATTTT.